One sample yielded the 14 T cell receptor beta chains listed below, sequenced in a study of graft-versus-host responses after intestinal transplantation. Here immunoSEQ multiplex PCR was the method, and the copy in TCRdb shows in-frame clones only, minus some. The top ten clones hold 0.7% of a sample with tens of thousands of clones, about 80% of them seen once. No antigen has been identified for these receptors. The sample was unstimulated CD4+ T cells sorted from spleen or lymph node cells, taken before intestinal transplant. The source is a human donor who received an intestinal transplant.

J is TRBJ2-1 and V is TRBV6-1; TRBD2 matches 9 bases. CDR1 is MNHNS and CDR2 is SASEGT in the germline V gene. Trimming at V came to 6 bases and at J to 15 bases, leaving 9 bases not matched to a gene. The CDR3 is made up of 12 amino acids. The CDR3 loop reads CASSRLAAVPFF. The DNA for the CDR3 is TGTGCCAGCAGCCGACTAGCGGCGGTTCCGTTCTTC.

The chain couples TRBV7-6 to TRBJ1-4, with D maybe TRBD1 (6 bases). The CDR3 spans 17 residues. CDR1 SGHVS and CDR2 FNYEAQ come from the germline V gene. V shed 3 bases and J shed 0 bases, with 14 bases lying between them. Written as DNA, the CDR3 is TGTGCCAGCAGCTTCGGGAATCGACAGGCAACTAATGAAAAACTGTTTTTT. It translates to CASSFGNRQATNEKLFF.

The CDR3 DNA reads as TGTGCCAGTAGCCGTGCTAGCGGCTCCTACGAGCAGTACTTC. This encodes CASSRASGSYEQYF. The rearrangement joins TRBV19 to TRBJ2-7; 7 positions agree with TRBD2. This CDR3 is 14 amino acids long. J lost 0 bases, V lost 6 bases, and 5 bases had no gene match. Germline assignment: CDR1 LNHDA and CDR2 SQIVND (reference sequence).

The table lists this clone with a count of one. The chain is built from TRBV28 and TRBJ1-5; D possibly corresponds to TRBD1 (5 bases). V shed 4 bases and J shed 0 bases, with 13 bases lying between them. CDR3 length equals 16 residues. The germline gives CDR1 MDHEN, CDR2 SYDVKM. The CDR3 DNA reads TGTGCCAGCAGTTCCCGGGGGGGAATTAGCAATCAGCCCCAGCATTTT. The encoded protein is CASSSRGGISNQPQHF.

This clone has just a few counts. The CDR3 loop reads CASSQDPGLAGHYEQYF. As DNA, the CDR3 is TGCGCCAGCAGCCAAGACCCCGGACTAGCGGGGCACTACGAGCAGTACTTC. This sequence joins TRBV4-1 and TRBJ2-7, with 12 bases lining up with TRBD2. CDR1 MGHRA and CDR2 YSYEKL come from the germline V gene. This CDR3 is 17 amino acids long. Germline trimming cut 0 bases from V and 3 bases from J; bases unmatched to any gene: 6.

CDR3 loop: CASSGLAVYNEQFF. The CDR3 coding sequence is TGTGCCAGCAGCGGACTAGCGGTCTACAATGAGCAGTTCTTC. The chain recombines TRBV9 with TRBJ2-1, with TRBD2 matching 9 bases. The junction had 1 base not matched to a gene; V was cut back by 3 bases and J by 3 bases. Germline V lookup: CDR1 SGDLS, CDR2 YYNGEE. The CDR3 is made up of 14 amino acids.

This clone was seen only a few times. The V and J genes are TRBV13 and TRBJ1-1; the D gene is possibly TRBD1 (6 bases). Looked up from germline, CDR1 is PRHDT and CDR2 is FYEKMQ (reference sequence). V was clipped by 6 bases and J by 6 bases, with 17 bases between them. The CDR3 extends over 14 amino acids. CDR3 sequence reads: CASRFGQTYPEAFF. The CDR3 DNA reads TGTGCCAGCAGATTCGGACAGACTTATCCTGAAGCTTTCTTT. Together with reference TRBV13 and TRBJ1-1, the CDR3 gives the full variable domain: AAGVIQSPRHLIKEKRETATLKCYPIPRHDTVYWYQQGPGQDPQFLISFYEKMQSDKGSIPDRFSAQQFSDYHSELNMSSLELGDSALYFCASRFGQTYPEAFFGQGTRLTVV.

This clone was seen just once. The rearrangement uses TRBV11-2 and TRBJ2-5; 10 bases fit TRBD2. This CDR3 spans 17 amino acids. CDR1 and CDR2 (germline): SGHAT, FQNNGV. The J segment lost 1 base and the V segment lost 2 bases, leaving 7 bases of the junction unmatched. The CDR3 protein is CASSLRGLATVQETQYF. The CDR3 nucleotides are TGTGCCAGCAGCTTAAGGGGACTAGCGACCGTCCAAGAGACCCAGTACTTC.

V gene TRBV28 combines with J gene TRBJ2-7; 14 bases line up with TRBD2. Germline V lookup: CDR1 MDHEN, CDR2 SYDVKM. V shed 2 bases and J 6 bases; nucleotides not matched to a gene: 12. The CDR3 has 18 amino acids. CDR3: CASSLADRRGLAGVEQYF. CDR3 DNA: TGTGCCAGCAGTTTAGCGGATCGCAGGGGACTAGCGGGAGTCGAGCAGTACTTC.

The V and J genes are TRBV19 and TRBJ1-4; D is undetermined. Trimming shortened V by 3 bases and J by 4 bases, and 6 bases separated the two germline ends. The CDR3 totals 13 residues. Germline V gives CDR1 LNHDA, CDR2 SQIVND (reference sequence). CDR3 sequence: CASSIGVNEKLFF. The CDR3 region has the DNA TGTGCCAGTAGTATTGGAGTTAATGAAAAACTGTTTTTT.

V usage is TRBV18 and J usage is TRBJ2-1; possible D gene TRBD1, 6 bases. V was pared by 4 bases and J by 7 bases, with 17 bases between. Germline values: CDR1 KGHSH, CDR2 LQKENI. This CDR3 is built from 15 residues. The CDR3 sequence: CASSQGLQGRNEQFF. CDR3 nucleotide sequence: TGTGCCAGCTCACAAGGTCTACAGGGAAGGAATGAGCAGTTCTTC.

The CDR3 DNA reads TGTGCCAGCAGCCCGGGACAGGCCTCCTACGAGCAGTACTTC. Its translation is CASSPGQASYEQYF. The chain has TRBV9 and TRBJ2-7, with 8 nucleotides matching TRBD1. The germline CDR1 and CDR2 sequences are SGDLS and YYNGEE. With 4 bases clipped from V and 0 bases from J, the junction kept 3 bases outside the gene matches. The length of the CDR3 is 14 residues.

This rearrangement joins TRBV28 to TRBJ1-2, with D possibly matching TRBD1 (5 bases). V gave up 3 bases and J gave up 7 bases, with 9 bases separating them. CDR3 length equals 12 residues. The germline CDR1 and CDR2 sequences are MDHEN and SYDVKM. CDR3 amino acids: CASSFSGGGYTF. DNA for the CDR3: TGTGCCAGCAGTTTTTCTGGGGGTGGCTACACCTTC.

This clone was counted once. The genes are TRBV6-6 and TRBJ2-7; D is ambiguous. The CDR3 has 13 residues. The V end lost 6 bases, the J end lost 1 base, and 10 bases lay between the germline ends. Germline V gene lookup returns CDR1 MNHNY and CDR2 SVGAGI (reference sequence). The DNA of the CDR3 is TGTGCCAGCAGCGGCAAGGGTTCCTACGAGCAGTACTTC. Translating gives CASSGKGSYEQYF.